The 18 T cell receptor beta chains reported below all come from one sample, sequenced in a study of T cells after yellow fever vaccination. MiXCR was run by TCRdb on the 5' RACE reads, yielding one entry per CDR3 protein. The repertoire holds 40,000 to 55,000 distinct CDR3 sequences, with 6% to 8.5% as singletons. The specimen comprised CD8+ T cells not binding an NS4B(214-222) dextramer, sorted from PBMCs, sampled about 49 days after the first yellow fever vaccination. These receptors all stem from a young man who received the YFV17D yellow fever vaccine.

This clonotype was counted at least ten times. This chain links TRBV20-1 with TRBJ2-5; 7 bases are a match to TRBD1. The germline gives CDR1 DFQATT, CDR2 SNEGSKA (reference sequence). Losses at the gene ends were 1 base for V and 5 bases for J; bases not matched to a gene: 4. The CDR3 length is 13 residues. The CDR3 DNA is TGCAGTGCTAGAGTAAGGGGGCGGGAGACCCAGTACTTC. This codes for CSARVRGRETQYF.

This clonotype has only a few counts. The chain couples TRBV7-9 to TRBJ2-2; 11 bases are shared with TRBD1. V dropped 5 bases and J dropped 4; count of bases not matched to a gene: 6. Germline V gene lookup returns CDR1 SEHNR and CDR2 FQNEAQ (reference sequence). The CDR3 covers 16 residues. The CDR3 DNA sequence: TGTGCCAGCAGCCCAGGACAGGGGGCTTTCACCGGGGAGCTGTTTTTT. Amino acids: CASSPGQGAFTGELFF.

This clonotype was picked up many times. This chain connects TRBV24-1 to TRBJ2-1; 8 bases are shared with TRBD2. The germline gives CDR1 KGHDR, CDR2 SFDVKD. Losses at the gene ends were 5 bases for V and 8 bases for J; bases not matched to a gene: 10. CDR3 length equals 15 residues. The CDR3 spells CATSGGSGGPDEQFF. As DNA, the CDR3 is TGTGCCACCAGTGGGGGCAGCGGGGGACCGGATGAGCAGTTCTTC.

This clonotype showed up just a few times. This chain uses TRBV4-3 with TRBJ1-3; 7 bases are a match to TRBD1. Germline CDR1 reads LGHNA; CDR2 reads YSLEER. The CDR3 length is 15 residues. Trimming removed 0 bases from V and 4 bases from J; junction bases left unmatched: 3. The CDR3 DNA is TGCGCCAGCAGCCAAGATCTACAGGGGGGAAACACCATATATTTT. This sequence encodes CASSQDLQGGNTIYF.

This clonotype was observed many times. The chain uses TRBV6-1 and TRBJ2-2; D uncertain. V shed 5 bases and J shed 0 bases, with 10 bases lying between them. The V gene's germline CDR1 is MNHNS and CDR2 SASEGT. The CDR3 sequence is 15 residues long. The CDR3 DNA sequence: TGTGCCAGCAGTCGCCTCGCCGCGAACACCGGGGAGCTGTTTTTT. Translated: CASSRLAANTGELFF.

This clonotype has only a few counts. The chain is built from TRBV10-3 and TRBJ2-2; TRBD2 matches at 7 bases. Germline V CDR1 and CDR2: ENHRY, SYGVKD. J lost 7 bases, V lost 0 bases, and 2 bases had no gene match. The CDR3 spans 14 residues. The CDR3 region is CAISESGGSGELFF. The CDR3 DNA follows: TGTGCCATCAGTGAGTCGGGAGGGAGCGGGGAGCTGTTTTTT.

There are many counts of this clonotype. The rearrangement links TRBV4-1 to TRBJ2-5, with D perhaps given as TRBD1 or TRBD2 (5 bases each). V was pared by 1 base and J by 5 bases, with 14 bases between. Germline V CDR1 and CDR2: MGHRA, YSYEKL. This CDR3 is built from 15 residues. The CDR3 loop reads CASSQVRDLRETQYF. CDR3 nucleotides: TGCGCCAGCAGCCAAGTAAGGGACCTAAGGGAGACCCAGTACTTC.

In its sample, this clonotype was seen many times. The chain joins TRBV5-6 to TRBJ2-7; D is possibly TRBD1 (5 bases). Between the trimmed V and J ends, which lost 0 bases and 6 bases, there was a span of 16 bases. Per the germline V gene, CDR1 is SGHDT and CDR2 is YYEEEE. The CDR3 consists of 15 residues. CDR3 amino acids: CASSLGGRERSEQYV. CDR3 DNA sequence: TGTGCCAGCAGCTTGGGGGGCAGGGAACGATCCGAGCAGTACGTC.

The chain has TRBV4-2 and TRBJ2-6; tentatively, D is TRBD1 (6 bases). The CDR3 is made up of 17 amino acids. Germline V gene lookup returns CDR1 LGHNA and CDR2 YNFKEQ. V was trimmed by 1 base and J by 2 bases, leaving 12 bases between them. CDR3 sequence reads: CASSQVGEGAGANVLTF. In DNA form, the CDR3 reads TGTGCCAGCAGCCAAGTGGGTGAGGGGGCTGGGGCCAACGTCCTGACTTTC.

The J gene is TRBJ2-3, the V gene TRBV20-1; 10 bases match TRBD2. The CDR3 is 15 residues long. V shed 5 bases and J 6 bases; nucleotides not matched to a gene: 11. CDR1 is DFQATT, CDR2 SNEGSKA, per germline (reference sequence). The CDR3 loop reads CSARGLADGRDTQYF. CDR3 in DNA: TGCAGTGCTCGCGGACTAGCGGATGGCAGGGATACGCAGTATTTT.

Many counts were recorded for this clonotype. The chain employs TRBV12-3 or TRBV12-4 and TRBJ2-5; 7 nucleotides match TRBD2. The CDR3 covers 16 residues. The V and J ends lost 6 bases and 2 bases, in that order; junction bases with no gene match: 12. The CDR3 DNA follows: TGTGCCAGCAGCCCTGCCGGGACTACCGAACAAGAGACCCAGTACTTC. This translates into CASSPAGTTEQETQYF.

This chain uses TRBV29-1 with TRBJ2-1, with 8 nucleotides matching TRBD2. Trimming at V came to 8 bases and at J to 4 bases, leaving 10 bases not matched to a gene. Looked up from germline, CDR1 is SQVTM and CDR2 is ANQGSEA. The CDR3 extends over 14 amino acids. The CDR3 spells CSSVAGSFYNEQFF. The DNA for the CDR3 is TGCAGCTCCGTAGCGGGGTCCTTTTACAATGAGCAGTTCTTC.

This clonotype showed up just a few times. The J gene is TRBJ1-2, the V gene TRBV27; 7 bases are a match to TRBD1. Germline V gene lookup returns CDR1 MNHEY and CDR2 SMNVEV (reference sequence). The CDR3 extends over 15 amino acids. The J segment lost 4 bases and the V segment lost 4 bases, leaving 9 bases of the junction unmatched. The CDR3 DNA sequence: TGTGCCAGCAGTTCATCCGGGACAGCAACCTATGGCTACACCTTC. This translates into CASSSSGTATYGYTF.

There are many counts of this clonotype. The V gene is TRBV12-3 or TRBV12-4, the J gene TRBJ2-2, with D maybe TRBD2 (5 bases). The CDR3 has 16 amino acids. V lost 7 bases and J lost 0, with 15 bases in between. CDR3 amino acids: CASKLGRHTNTGELFF. The CDR3 DNA is TGTGCCAGCAAACTGGGGAGACACACGAACACCGGGGAGCTGTTTTTT.

This clonotype has ten or more counts. J is TRBJ2-3 and V is TRBV24-1; 12 bases agree with TRBD2. The CDR3 extends over 19 amino acids. The V and J ends lost 3 bases and 0 bases, in that order; junction bases with no gene match: 9. Germline loops: CDR1 KGHDR, CDR2 SFDVKD. The CDR3 DNA sequence: TGTGCCACCAGTGATCCGGAGGGACTAGCGGGCCTTAGCACAGATACGCAGTATTTT. Protein sequence: CATSDPEGLAGLSTDTQYF.

This chain joins TRBV6-2 or TRBV6-3 and TRBJ2-6, with TRBD1 identical over 12 bases. The CDR3 extends over 18 amino acids. Germline CDR1 and CDR2: MNHEY and SVGEGT. Trimming cost V 0 bases and J 3 bases; bases outside gene matches: 3. DNA of the CDR3: TGTGCCAGCAGTTACTCGGGACAGGGGGCTTATGGGGCCAACGTCCTGACTTTC. Translating it yields CASSYSGQGAYGANVLTF.

This clonotype was counted ten times or more. The rearrangement joins TRBV9 to TRBJ1-1; no reliable D call. Trimming pared 0 bases from V and 4 bases from J, leaving 10 bases between. CDR1 and CDR2 (germline): SGDLS, YYNGEE. The CDR3 is 14 amino acids. CDR3 coding DNA: TGTGCCAGCAGCGTAGTAGGTGACATCACTGAAGCTTTCTTT. Protein product: CASSVVGDITEAFF.

The rearrangement links TRBV7-9 to TRBJ2-2; 7 bases match TRBD2. The V gene's germline CDR1 is SEHNR and CDR2 FQNEAQ (reference sequence). The CDR3 is 16 residues long. Trimming cost V 7 bases and J 7 bases; bases outside gene matches: 15. The CDR3 sequence: CASKPPVSGGFGELFF. In DNA, the CDR3 is TGTGCCAGCAAGCCCCCCGTGTCGGGGGGATTCGGGGAGCTGTTTTTT.